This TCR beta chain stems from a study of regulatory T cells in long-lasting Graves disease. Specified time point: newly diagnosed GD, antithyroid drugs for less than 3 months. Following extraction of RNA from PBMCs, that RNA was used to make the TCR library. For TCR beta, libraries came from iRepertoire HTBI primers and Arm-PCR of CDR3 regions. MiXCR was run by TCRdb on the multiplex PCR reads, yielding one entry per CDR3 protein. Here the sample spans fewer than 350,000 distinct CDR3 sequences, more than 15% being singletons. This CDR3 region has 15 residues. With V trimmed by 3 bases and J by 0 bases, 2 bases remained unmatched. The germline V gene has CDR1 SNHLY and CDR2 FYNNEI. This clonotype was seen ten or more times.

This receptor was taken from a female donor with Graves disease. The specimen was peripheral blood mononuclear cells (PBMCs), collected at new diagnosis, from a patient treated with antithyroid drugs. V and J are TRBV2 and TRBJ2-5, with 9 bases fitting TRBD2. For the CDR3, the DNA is TGTGCCAGCAGTGACCTAGCGGGGTACCAAGAGACCCAGTACTTC. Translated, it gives CASSDLAGYQETQYF.